The clone carrying this T cell receptor beta chain was found once. The data were taken from a study of T-cell memory formation after mild COVID-19. CDR3 length equals 14 residues. V lost 6 bases to trimming and J lost 7 bases, with 22 bases between them. Per germline, CDR1 DFQATT and CDR2 SNEGSKA (reference sequence). Each CDR3 protein gets one entry after TCRdb re-called the 5' RACE reads with MiXCR. The sample includes 110,000 or so distinct CDR3 sequences, 22% of them seen just once. The sequence was obtained from a man aged 18 to 30 who had mild COVID-19 (a few samples of this study predate the infection). Cell type and time point are not known. Sequencing was carried out using PBMCs or a T cell subset sorted from them (not recorded which). The J gene is TRBJ2-7, the V gene TRBV20-1; weak D call: TRBD2 (5 bases). As DNA, the CDR3 is TGCAGTGCACTATCGGACTCCTCCTGGTGGGAGCAGTACTTC. This encodes CSALSDSSWWEQYF.